These T cell receptor beta chains were read from a single sample in a study of T cells in Graves' hyperthyroidism and ophthalmopathy. TCRdb analysed the multiplex PCR reads with MiXCR anew, one entry per CDR3 protein. This sample has fewer than 650,000 distinct CDR3 sequences, with roughly 15% found just once. Specimen: blood. These receptors were obtained from a woman aged 40 to 49 with Graves' ophthalmopathy. Each CDR3 is given with its conserved first and last residue. A row's size may be missing; if present it is once, few, many or a size class.

V	size	J	CDR3
TRBV10-3	NA	TRBJ1-2	CAISDIQGSYGYTF
TRBV3-1	many	TRBJ2-5	CASSQGTAGGPETQYF
TRBV12-3/TRBV12-4	many	TRBJ1-2	CASSSDRLYGYTF
TRBV28	many	TRBJ1-1	CASSQSQGRAFF
TRBV3-1	many	TRBJ2-5	CASSQTARETQYF
TRBV2	few	TRBJ1-5	CASIGDSNQPQHF
TRBV7-6	many	TRBJ2-5	CDHRHAQETQYF
TRBV11-1	many	TRBJ2-5	CASSLEWEQETQYF
TRBV6-5	NA	TRBJ1-1	CASSYSPSGNTEAFF
TRBV6-2/TRBV6-3	NA	TRBJ2-7	CASSSRRQGVYEQYF
TRBV27	NA	TRBJ1-5	CASSLTPGGFTQPQHF
TRBV7-8	NA	TRBJ2-5	CASSLVGVGHGTQYF
TRBV28	few	TRBJ2-3	CASSQGLAGDFTDTQYF
TRBV28	many	TRBJ1-5	CASSLWGRPQHF
TRBV29-1	many	TRBJ2-5	CSGEAAGVETQYF
TRBV29-1	once	TRBJ2-7	CSVGGLAGSSYEQYF
TRBV19	NA	TRBJ2-6	CASSILTGFSGANVLTF
TRBV28	NA	TRBJ2-7	CASSWDSINEQYF
TRBV29-1	NA	TRBJ2-6	CSVAIEPGANVLTF
TRBV6-2/TRBV6-3	many	TRBJ1-5	CASKGQNNQPQHF
TRBV10-3	many	TRBJ2-2	CAISESPGGTGELFF